The TCR beta chain described here comes from a study of T cell repertoires in cytomegalovirus infection. Germline V lookup: CDR1 SGHTA, CDR2 FQGTGA. V lost 2 bases and J 7 bases, leaving 15 bases between the germline ends. This CDR3 comprises 15 residues. This clonotype has at least ten counts. MiXCR, applied by TCRdb to the reads, yields one record per CDR3 protein. The sample yields around 440,000 distinct CDR3 sequences, about 10% seen once. This clonotype was sampled from a human donor in good health (CMV status not recorded). Some clones in this sample may be carry-over from other donors' samples. The rearrangement links TRBV7-3 to TRBJ1-5; TRBD1 might be the D (5 bases). The specimen was PBMCs. Here the CDR3 reads CASSLAGGPNQPQHF. DNA for the CDR3: TGTGCCAGCAGCTTAGCGGGGGGTCCTAACCAGCCCCAGCATTTT.